This T cell receptor (beta chain) was sequenced during a study of T cells after yellow fever vaccination. As for the study in general: Fractions containing few cells were prepared with SMART-Seq v4 Ultra Low Input.

This clonotype was picked up a small number of times. Its antigen is undetermined. Study-wide points: A small proportion of clonotypes was detected in both the CD4 and CD8 compartments.

The germline CDR1 and CDR2 sequences are SQVTM and ANQGSEA. The ends lost 3 bases at V and 8 bases at J; junction bases unmatched: 8. This CDR3 region has 14 residues. 5'RACE template switching generated TCR cDNA, adding a universal primer site and UMIs. TCRdb independently ran MiXCR on the 5' RACE reads; one entry per CDR3 protein. Here the sample spans about 320,000 distinct CDR3 sequences, around 12% being singletons. This clonotype originated in a man aged 18 to 29 who received the YFV17D yellow fever vaccine. The chain recombines TRBV29-1 with TRBJ2-1; 9 nucleotides match TRBD2. Specimen: CD4+ T cells sorted from PBMCs, collected 15 days after the yellow fever booster vaccination. The CDR3 is CSVDGRGGSDEQFF. The CDR3 nucleotides read TGCAGCGTTGACGGGCGGGGGGGAAGCGATGAGCAGTTCTTC.